The clone carrying this T cell receptor (beta chain) was observed once. Its cognate antigen is unknown. These data are taken from a study of cytomegalovirus exposure and HLA in healthy donors. Germline V CDR1 and CDR2: MGHDK, SYGVNS. The CDR3 length is 12 residues. Use of 60 Vbeta and 13 Jbeta primers characterized the PCR. In the authors' workflow: Counted up in a later analysis, unique TCR beta chains came to about 80 million, with about 9.9 million shared. Using immunoSEQ multiplex PCR, the repertoire was profiled, and TCRdb retains in-frame clones only, with some absent. V, J and clone size are taken as reported in that table, and D and trimming were inferred from the DNA itself. The table records over 100,000 clones, roughly 66% of them present only once. Study results and limitations: The authors later found most CMV-associated TCR beta chains appeared HLA-restricted. Versus the approximately 720-donor mean, an Asian-associated ancestry cluster reportedly showed fewer N-insertions in a later analysis. Associated with HLA alleles at 0.05 false discovery rate in a later analysis were approximately 17,000 TCR beta sequences.

Sample: PBMCs. The genes are TRBV25-1 and TRBJ2-5; 8 bases are a match to TRBD1. The sequence derives from a man between 18 and 29 years old in good health and CMV-seronegative. Here the CDR3 DNA reads TGTGTCCCTGGACAGGGATTGGCGACCCAGTACTTC. Protein product: CVPGQGLATQYF.